These T cell receptor beta chains were read from a single sample in a study of T cell changes during pregnancy in multiple sclerosis. Measured with immunoSEQ multiplex PCR; TCRdb has only the in-frame clones, and not every one. The table shows over 80,000 clones, with 75% to 95% occurring only once. The input for sequencing was peripheral blood, taken in the second trimester of pregnancy. These receptors all come from a female donor in good health, enrolled as a control in a pregnancy study. CDR3s leave out the opening cysteine and the closing phenylalanine or tryptophan. Expanded clones get a size class; other rows say once, few or many, or leave the size out.

v_call clone_size cdr3_aa
TRBV9 - ASSPGEGVTSNEKLF
TRBV2 - ASSVAGKYGPQH
TRBV18 - ASSPRQAYEQY
TRBV5-1 - ASSLEGRAREQY
TRBV6-1 - ASSDPWGLGTRDTEAF
TRBV18 - ASSPRQNLQETQY
TRBV27 once ASSFGLAGGVSYNEQF
TRBV18 - ASSPQGQGISNRREKLF
TRBV7-9 - ASSADRN
TRBV4-2 - ASSPILTGTSGGPGELF
TRBV28 - ASGRGTGYT